The next 16 T cell receptor beta chains were all read from a single sample in a study of shared clonotypes between healthy human individuals. The repertoire was sequenced with immunoSEQ multiplex PCR; TCRdb's copy has only in-frame clones and lacks some. The data show roughly 650,000 clones, 97% seen once. Input material: naive CD4+ T cells sorted from blood. Subset in this sample: CD45RA+ positively selected. These receptors were taken from a woman aged 25 to 39 in good health.

The V and J genes are TRBV28 and TRBJ2-1, with 9 bases identical to TRBD1. V shed 7 bases, J shed 3 bases, and the junction held 7 bases outside the gene matches. This CDR3 region has 15 residues. From germline, CDR1 is MDHEN and CDR2 SYDVKM. The CDR3 spells CASIYTGGFYNEQFF. The CDR3 coding sequence is TGTGCCAGCATCTATACAGGGGGCTTCTACAATGAGCAGTTCTTC.

This clone has just one count. The genes are TRBV18 and TRBJ1-2; TRBD1 matches at 7 bases. After removal of 1 base from V and 8 bases from J, the junction contained 7 bases not matched to a gene. Germline values: CDR1 KGHSH, CDR2 LQKENI. The CDR3 is 14 amino acids. DNA for the CDR3: TGTGCCAGCTCACCACAGAGGGGGCTGGAGGGCTACACCTTC. Residues: CASSPQRGLEGYTF.

The J gene is TRBJ2-5, the V gene TRBV11-2, with a possible D match to TRBD2 (5 bases). The CDR3 totals 15 residues. V was cut by 3 bases and J by 5 bases, with 16 bases left in between. Germline V CDR1 and CDR2: SGHAT, FQNNGV. CDR3 in DNA: TGTGCCAGCAGCTTTTCTCCGGAACGGAGGGAGACCCAGTACTTC. Amino acids: CASSFSPERRETQYF.

V gene TRBV2 combines with J gene TRBJ2-5; a possible D gene is TRBD2 (6 bases). V lost 8 bases, J lost 3 bases, and 13 bases lay in between. The CDR3 extends over 13 amino acids. Germline V gene sequence: CDR1 SNHLY, CDR2 FYNNEI. The CDR3 loop reads CASLGGIKETQYF. Written as DNA, the CDR3 is TGTGCCAGCCTTGGCGGGATAAAAGAGACCCAGTACTTC.

V is TRBV19 and J is TRBJ1-6, with no clear D. Per the germline V gene, CDR1 is LNHDA and CDR2 is SQIVND (reference sequence). V was shortened by 3 bases and J by 7 bases, with 13 bases between the two germline ends. The CDR3 has 15 amino acids. CDR3 sequence reads: CASSIGSPPNSPLHF. The DNA of the CDR3 is TGTGCCAGTAGTATCGGGAGTCCACCCAATTCACCCCTCCACTTT.

The rearrangement joins TRBV6-5 to TRBJ2-7; 10 nucleotides align to TRBD1. Germline V gene lookup returns CDR1 MNHEY and CDR2 SVGAGI. J gave up 4 bases and V 5 bases, and 5 bases lay outside the gene matches. This CDR3 has 14 residues. The CDR3 sequence: CASSATGGNYEQYF. CDR3 DNA: TGTGCCAGCAGTGCGACAGGGGGCAATTACGAGCAGTACTTC.

V is TRBV11-1 and J is TRBJ2-1; 10 nucleotides align to TRBD2. From germline, CDR1 is SGHAT and CDR2 FQDESV (reference sequence). Trimming at V came to 5 bases and at J to 7 bases, leaving 11 bases not matched to a gene. This CDR3 region has 16 residues. CDR3 in amino acids: CASSGMVSGRRNEQFF. CDR3 in DNA: TGTGCCAGCAGCGGCATGGTTAGCGGGAGGAGGAATGAGCAGTTCTTC.

The V call is TRBV10-1, the J call TRBJ2-7; D not certain. The CDR3 has 15 amino acids. Germline V lookup: CDR1 WNHNN, CDR2 SYGVQD (reference sequence). V lost 4 bases to trimming and J lost 1 base, with 14 bases between them. The CDR3 here is CASSAGDILSYEQYF. The CDR3 region has the DNA TGCGCCAGCAGTGCCGGTGACATACTATCCTACGAGCAGTACTTC.

The rearrangement links TRBV5-6 to TRBJ2-7; a possible D gene is TRBD2 (6 bases). This CDR3 is 16 amino acids long. V dropped 1 base and J dropped 2 bases, with 16 bases sitting between them. Germline V gene sequence: CDR1 SGHDT, CDR2 YYEEEE. CDR3 protein: CASSLWAAPGAYEQYF. In DNA form, the CDR3 reads TGTGCCAGCAGCTTGTGGGCCGCCCCGGGGGCCTACGAGCAGTACTTC.

The genes are TRBV7-2 and TRBJ2-5; D is tentatively TRBD1 or TRBD2 (5 bases each). The CDR3 is made up of 15 amino acids. The ends were cut back, 2 bases at V and 4 bases at J, with 14 bases in the middle. CDR1 is SGHTA and CDR2 is FQGNSA in the germline V gene. This CDR3 reads CASSLRTGPGETQYF. As DNA, the CDR3 is TGTGCCAGCAGCTTACGCACGGGACCGGGAGAGACCCAGTACTTC.

The chain carries TRBV29-1 and TRBJ2-5; D is tentatively TRBD1 or TRBD2 (6 bases each). Trimming pared 7 bases from V and 5 bases from J, leaving 23 bases between. The germline gives CDR1 SQVTM, CDR2 ANQGSEA. This CDR3 is 15 amino acids long. DNA for the CDR3: TGCAGCGCCTATCTAATAGGGGGGCCGAGTGAGACCCAGTACTTC. This encodes CSAYLIGGPSETQYF.

This chain joins TRBV28 and TRBJ1-5, with TRBD1 as a possible D gene (5 bases). Germline V gene data show CDR1 as MDHEN and CDR2 as SYDVKM. Trimming removed 6 bases at V and 4 bases at J, with 13 bases between. There are 14 residues in the CDR3. The CDR3 DNA follows: TGTGCCAGCAGCAGCGATGGGGGGAATCAGCCCCAGCATTTT. It is translated as CASSSDGGNQPQHF.

This chain connects TRBV7-2 to TRBJ1-5; TRBD1 agrees at 7 bases. The CDR3 runs to 15 residues. Germline CDR1 SGHTA, CDR2 FQGNSA. Trimming at V came to 0 bases and at J to 7 bases, leaving 6 bases not matched to a gene. As DNA, the CDR3 is TGTGCCAGCAGCTTAGCGACAGGGTCCCGACAGCCCCAGCATTTT. As protein: CASSLATGSRQPQHF.

The chain has TRBV5-1 and TRBJ2-5; no clear D gene. Per the germline V gene, CDR1 is SGHRS and CDR2 is YFSETQ. V shed 3 bases and J shed 4 bases, with 10 bases lying between them. The CDR3 extends over 13 amino acids. Here the CDR3 DNA reads TGCGCCAGCAGCTCCGCGGCGAGAGAGACCCAGTACTTC. It codes for CASSSAARETQYF.

The chain uses TRBV11-2 and TRBJ1-5, with D unclear. The V and J ends lost 4 bases and 7 bases respectively, with 11 bases between them. CDR1 is SGHAT and CDR2 is FQNNGV in the germline V gene. The CDR3 runs to 13 residues. CDR3 sequence: CASSSQEGQPQHF. The CDR3 DNA is TGTGCCAGCAGCTCTCAAGAAGGGCAGCCCCAGCATTTT.

The chain recombines TRBV15 with TRBJ2-2; the match to TRBD1 covers 7 bases. With 2 bases clipped from V and 0 bases from J, the junction kept 3 bases outside the gene matches. The CDR3 is 16 residues long. Germline CDR1 reads LNHNV; CDR2 reads YYDKDF (reference sequence). CDR3: CATSRPGQTNTGELFF. In DNA, the CDR3 is TGTGCCACCAGCAGACCGGGACAGACGAACACCGGGGAGCTGTTTTTT.